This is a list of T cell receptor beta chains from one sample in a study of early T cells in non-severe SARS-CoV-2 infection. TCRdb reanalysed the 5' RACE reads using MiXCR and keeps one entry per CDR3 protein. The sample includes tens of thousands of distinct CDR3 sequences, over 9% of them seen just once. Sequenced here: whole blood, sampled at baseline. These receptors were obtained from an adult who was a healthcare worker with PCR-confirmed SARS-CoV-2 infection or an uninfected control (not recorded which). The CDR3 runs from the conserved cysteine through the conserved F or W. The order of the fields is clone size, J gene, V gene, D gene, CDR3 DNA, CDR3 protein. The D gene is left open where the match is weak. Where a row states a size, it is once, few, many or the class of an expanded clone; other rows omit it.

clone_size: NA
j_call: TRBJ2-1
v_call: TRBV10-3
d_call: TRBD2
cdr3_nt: TGTGCCATCAGTGGAGCGGGGGGCTACAATGAGCAGTTCTTC
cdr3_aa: CAISGAGGYNEQFF

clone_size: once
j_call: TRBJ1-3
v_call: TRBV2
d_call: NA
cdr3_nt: TGTGCCAGTCAAGAGGGGCGTTCTGAAAACACCATATATTTT
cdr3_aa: CASQEGRSENTIYF

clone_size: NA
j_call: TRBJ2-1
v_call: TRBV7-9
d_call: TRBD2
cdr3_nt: TGTGCCAGCAGGCCAAGTCTAGCGGGGGGCCACAATGAGCAGTTCTTC
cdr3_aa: CASRPSLAGGHNEQFF

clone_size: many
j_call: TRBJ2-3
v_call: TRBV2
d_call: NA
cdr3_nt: TGTGCCAGCAGTGTTTCAGGGTCTGGCGGAGATACGCAGTATTTT
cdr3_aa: CASSVSGSGGDTQYF

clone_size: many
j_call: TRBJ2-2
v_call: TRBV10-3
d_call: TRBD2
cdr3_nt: TGTGCCATCAGGACTAGCGGGGAGAACACCGGGGAGCTGTTTTTT
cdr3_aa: CAIRTSGENTGELFF

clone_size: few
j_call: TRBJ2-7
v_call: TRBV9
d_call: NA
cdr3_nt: TGTGCCAGCAGCGTTTCCAGGGTAGGCTACGAGCAGTACTTC
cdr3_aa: CASSVSRVGYEQYF

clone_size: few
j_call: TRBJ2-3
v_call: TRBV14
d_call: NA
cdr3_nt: TGTGCCAGCAGCCAGACTTTCCCTTCCGTAACAGATACGCAGTATTTT
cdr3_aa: CASSQTFPSVTDTQYF

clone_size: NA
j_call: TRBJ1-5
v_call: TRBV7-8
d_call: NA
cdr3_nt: TGTGCCAGCAGCTTGACCGGGAGCAATAATCAGCCCCAGCATTTT
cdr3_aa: CASSLTGSNNQPQHF

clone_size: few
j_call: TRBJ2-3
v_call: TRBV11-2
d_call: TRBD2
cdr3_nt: TGTGCCAGCAGCTCCTTAGCGGGGCTAAGCACAGATACGCAGTATTTT
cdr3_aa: CASSSLAGLSTDTQYF

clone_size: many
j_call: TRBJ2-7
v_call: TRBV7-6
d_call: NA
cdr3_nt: TGTGCCAGCAGCCGGGGACCCTACGAGCAGTACTTC
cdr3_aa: CASSRGPYEQYF

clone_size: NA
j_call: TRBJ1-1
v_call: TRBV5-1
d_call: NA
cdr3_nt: TGCGCCAGCAGACCTGAATTTGTTAGCGCTGAAGCTTTCTTT
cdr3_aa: CASRPEFVSAEAFF

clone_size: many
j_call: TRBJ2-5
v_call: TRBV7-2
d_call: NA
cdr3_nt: TGTGCCAGCAGCTTGTCGGCGGGTCAAGAGACCCAGTACTTC
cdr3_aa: CASSLSAGQETQYF

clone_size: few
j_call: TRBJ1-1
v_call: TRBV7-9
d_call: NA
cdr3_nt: TGTGCCAGCACCCAGACACGGGGAAACACTGAAGCTTTCTTT
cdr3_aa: CASTQTRGNTEAFF

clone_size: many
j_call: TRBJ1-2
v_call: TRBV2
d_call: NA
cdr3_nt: TGTGCCAGCAGTGATGATGGGGTTGGCTATGGCTACACCTTC
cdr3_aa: CASSDDGVGYGYTF

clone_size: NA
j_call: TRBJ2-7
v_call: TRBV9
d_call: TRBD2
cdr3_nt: TGTGCCAGCAGCGCGGGACTAGCGGGGCTCTACGAGCAGTACTTC
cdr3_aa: CASSAGLAGLYEQYF

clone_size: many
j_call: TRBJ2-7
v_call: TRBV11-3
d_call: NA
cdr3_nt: TGTGCCAGCAGCTTAGTTAGGCCACCCTACGAGCAGTACTTC
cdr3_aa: CASSLVRPPYEQYF

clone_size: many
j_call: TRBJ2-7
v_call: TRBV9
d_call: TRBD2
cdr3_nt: TGTGCCAGCAGCGCTTATAGCGGGGGACCCTACGAGCAGTACTTC
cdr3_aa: CASSAYSGGPYEQYF

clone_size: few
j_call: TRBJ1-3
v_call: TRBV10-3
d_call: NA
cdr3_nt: TGTGCCATCAGTGCGGACGGATACTCTGGAAACACCATATATTTT
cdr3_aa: CAISADGYSGNTIYF

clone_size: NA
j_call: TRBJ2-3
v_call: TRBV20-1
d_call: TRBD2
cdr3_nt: TGCAGTGCGCCGACGGTGACTAGCGGCACAGATACGCAGTATTTT
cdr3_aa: CSAPTVTSGTDTQYF

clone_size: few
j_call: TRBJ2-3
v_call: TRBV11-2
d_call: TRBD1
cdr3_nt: TGTGCCAGCAGTCCCACCGGACAGGGGGGGGATACGCAGTATTTT
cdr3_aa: CASSPTGQGGDTQYF

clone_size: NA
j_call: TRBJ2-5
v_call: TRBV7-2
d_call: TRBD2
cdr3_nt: TGTGCCAGCAGTTCGGGACTAGCGGGTCTCCAAGAGACCCAGTACTTC
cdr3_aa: CASSSGLAGLQETQYF

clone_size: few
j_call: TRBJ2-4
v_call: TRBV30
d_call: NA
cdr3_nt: TGTGCCTGGAGTGTACCCGGGACAATAGCCAAAAACATTCAGTACTTC
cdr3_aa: CAWSVPGTIAKNIQYF

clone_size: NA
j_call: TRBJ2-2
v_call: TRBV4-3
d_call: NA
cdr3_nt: TGCGCCAGCAGCCAAGATGGGCCTCCGAACACCGGGGAGCTGTTTTTT
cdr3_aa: CASSQDGPPNTGELFF

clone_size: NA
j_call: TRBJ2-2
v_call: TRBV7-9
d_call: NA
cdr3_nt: TGTGCCAGCAAAGTGGGAAACACCGGGGAGCTGTTTTTT
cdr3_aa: CASKVGNTGELFF

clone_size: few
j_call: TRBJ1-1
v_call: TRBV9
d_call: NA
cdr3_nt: TGTGCCAGCAATACAGGGCGCGGGGGCACTGAAGCTTTCTTT
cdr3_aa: CASNTGRGGTEAFF

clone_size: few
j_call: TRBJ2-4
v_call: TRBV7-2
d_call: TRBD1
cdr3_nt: TGTGCCAGCAGCTTAGACGACAGGGAAAACATTCAGTACTTC
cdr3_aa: CASSLDDRENIQYF

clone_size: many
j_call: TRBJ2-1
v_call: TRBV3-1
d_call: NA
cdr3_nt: TGTGCCAGCAGCCAAGCACAGTCCTCCTACAATGAGCAGTTCTTC
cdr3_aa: CASSQAQSSYNEQFF

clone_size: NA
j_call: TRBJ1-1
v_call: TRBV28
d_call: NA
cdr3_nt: TGTGCCAGCAGTTTACTGGGTGTTAACACTGAAGCTTTCTTT
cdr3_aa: CASSLLGVNTEAFF

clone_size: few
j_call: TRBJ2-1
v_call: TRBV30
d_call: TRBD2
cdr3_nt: TGTGCCTGGAGTGTAAAGACCGGGGGGAATGAGCAGTTCTTC
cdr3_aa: CAWSVKTGGNEQFF

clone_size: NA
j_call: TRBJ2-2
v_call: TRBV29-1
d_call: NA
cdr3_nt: TGCAGCGTACTGGGGGGATTTGTCACCGGGGAGCTGTTTTTT
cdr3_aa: CSVLGGFVTGELFF

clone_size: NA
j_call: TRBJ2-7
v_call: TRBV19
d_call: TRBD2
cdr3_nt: TGTGCCATCCTTTATTCTAGCGGGGGGACCTCCTACGAGCAGTACTTC
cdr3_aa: CAILYSSGGTSYEQYF

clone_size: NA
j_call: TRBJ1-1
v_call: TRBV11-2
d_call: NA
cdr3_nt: TGTGCCAGCAGCCAATCTCGGGCCACTGAAGCTTTCTTT
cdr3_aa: CASSQSRATEAFF

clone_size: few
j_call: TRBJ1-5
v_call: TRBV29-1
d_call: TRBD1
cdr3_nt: TGCAGCGTTGGAGACAGGGGGAATCAGCCCCAGCATTTT
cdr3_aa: CSVGDRGNQPQHF

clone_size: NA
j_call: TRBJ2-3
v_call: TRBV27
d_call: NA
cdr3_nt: TGTGCCAGCTGCCGAACAGGGTTCACAGATACGCAGTATTTT
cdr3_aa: CASCRTGFTDTQYF

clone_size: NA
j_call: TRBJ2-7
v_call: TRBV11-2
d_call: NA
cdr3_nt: TGTGCCTGCAGCTCCCCGTCCGGCAGATCCTACGAGCAGTACTTC
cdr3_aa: CACSSPSGRSYEQYF

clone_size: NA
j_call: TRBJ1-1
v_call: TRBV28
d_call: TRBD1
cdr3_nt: TGTGCCAGCAGACAACCTGGACAGGGCAAGGACACTGAAGCTTTCTTT
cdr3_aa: CASRQPGQGKDTEAFF

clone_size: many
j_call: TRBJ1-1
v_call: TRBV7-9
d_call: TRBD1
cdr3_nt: TGTGCCAGCAGCCGGACAGGGGTGTCGATGAACACTGAAGCTTTCTTT
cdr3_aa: CASSRTGVSMNTEAFF

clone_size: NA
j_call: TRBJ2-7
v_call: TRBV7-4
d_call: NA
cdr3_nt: TGTGCCAGCAGCTTAGTAGGTAGGGAACCTCCCGAGCAGTACTTC
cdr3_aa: CASSLVGREPPEQYF

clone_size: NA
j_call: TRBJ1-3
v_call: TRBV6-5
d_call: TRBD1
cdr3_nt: TGTGCCAGCAGTTCCGGGACAGGGCTGGTGGGGGGAAACACCATATATTTT
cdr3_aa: CASSSGTGLVGGNTIYF

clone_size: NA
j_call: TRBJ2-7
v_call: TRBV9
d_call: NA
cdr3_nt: TGTGCCAGCAGCATATATGCAGGACCGAGCGAGCAGTACTTC
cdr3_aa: CASSIYAGPSEQYF

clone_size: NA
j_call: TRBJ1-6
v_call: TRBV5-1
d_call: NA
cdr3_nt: TGCGCCAGCAGCTTGGGTGCCACCGATTCACCCCTCCACTTT
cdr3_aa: CASSLGATDSPLHF

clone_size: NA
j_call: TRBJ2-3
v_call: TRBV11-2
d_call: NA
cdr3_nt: TGTGCCAGCAGCTCGCCCGGGGGTCTCAAAGATACGCAGTATTTT
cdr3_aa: CASSSPGGLKDTQYF

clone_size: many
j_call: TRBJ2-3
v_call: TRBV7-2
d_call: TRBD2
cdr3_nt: TGTGCCAGCAGCCTCCGTACTCTTATAGCGGGGGGCGTGGATACGCAGTATTTT
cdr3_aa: CASSLRTLIAGGVDTQYF

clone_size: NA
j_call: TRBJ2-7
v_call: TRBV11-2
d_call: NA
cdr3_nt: TGTGCCAGCAGCTCGCTATCCACCTACGAGCAGTACTTC
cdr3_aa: CASSSLSTYEQYF

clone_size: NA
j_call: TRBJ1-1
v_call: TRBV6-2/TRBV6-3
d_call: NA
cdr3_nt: TGTGCCAGCAGGAGGAACACTGAAGCTTTCTTT
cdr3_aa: CASRRNTEAFF